This TCR beta chain was identified in a study of T cells in tuberculosis. At the level of the study: IGRA-negative adolescents, IGRA-positive adolescents with latent tuberculosis and adults with active tuberculosis formed this South African cohort.

Points on this clone: Its antigen remains unknown.

Produced via immunoSEQ multiplex PCR; TCRdb's table is partial and in-frame only. The sample lists around 33,000 clones; about 92% were seen once. General study results and limits: Samples were chosen by availability of cryopreserved specimens. Classification accuracy was over 85% (AUROC approximately 0.89) with the GMM-specific repertoire. The TCR-beta difference was not significant; alpha differences partly reflected length.

Time point specified: new active TB diagnosis, blood taken before or within 7 days of starting treatment. The sequence came from an adult with tuberculosis. Some clones in this sample may be carry-over from other donors' samples. Material: PBMCs, obtained at tuberculosis diagnosis.

The CDR3 here is CASSLVSPTGELFF. In DNA, the CDR3 is TGTGCCAGCAGCTTGGTGAGCCCCACCGGGGAGCTGTTTTTT. The V gene is TRBV5-5, the J gene TRBJ2-2; D is ambiguous. The CDR3 spans 14 residues. Trimming took 0 bases from V and 4 from J, leaving 7 bases between them. The germline V gene encodes CDR1 SGHKS and CDR2 YYEKEE (reference sequence).